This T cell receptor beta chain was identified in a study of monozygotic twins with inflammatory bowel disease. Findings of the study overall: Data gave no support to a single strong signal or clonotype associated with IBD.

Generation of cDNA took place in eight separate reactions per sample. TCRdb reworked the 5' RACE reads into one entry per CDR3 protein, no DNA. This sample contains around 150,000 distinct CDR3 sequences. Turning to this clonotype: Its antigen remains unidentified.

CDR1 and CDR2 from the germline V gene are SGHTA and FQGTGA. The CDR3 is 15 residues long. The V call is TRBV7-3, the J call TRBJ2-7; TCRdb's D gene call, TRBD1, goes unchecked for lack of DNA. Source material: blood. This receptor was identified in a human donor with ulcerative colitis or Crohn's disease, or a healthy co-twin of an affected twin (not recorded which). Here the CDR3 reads CASSLGPGGSYEQYF.